The 4 T cell receptor beta chains below all came from one sample that was sequenced in a study of CD4 T cells in relation to SARS-CoV-2 and coronaviruses. Before the COVID-19 pandemic, during about 2010-2018, CD4+ T cells were taken from unexposed donors. After about ten days of culture, CD4+ T cells were isolated. The method was immunoSEQ multiplex PCR; TCRdb's version includes in-frame clones alone and lacks a portion of them. This sample yields roughly 20,000 clones, of which approximately 78% are seen a single time; 15% to 20% belongs to the top ten. The antigens for these receptors are not known. Sequenced material: CD4+ T cells from PBMCs, cultured in vitro. All receptors come from a human donor in good health.

This clone was detected a few times. V is TRBV2 and J is TRBJ1-4; the match to TRBD1 covers 8 bases. Per the germline V gene, CDR1 is SNHLY and CDR2 is FYNNEI. The CDR3 consists of 15 residues. The V and J ends lost 4 bases and 7 bases, in that order; junction bases with no gene match: 8. DNA of the CDR3: TGTGCCAGCAGTGTTGGCAGGGGGCATGGTGAAAAACTGTTTTTT. Its translation: CASSVGRGHGEKLFF.

This clone showed up just once. The gene calls are TRBV2 and TRBJ1-4; D is unclear. CDR3 size: 15 residues. Germline values: CDR1 SNHLY, CDR2 FYNNEI. The ends were cut back, 2 bases at V and 3 bases at J, with 10 bases in the middle. This CDR3 reads CASSELPAANEKLFF. The CDR3 DNA reads as TGTGCCAGCAGTGAACTCCCGGCCGCTAATGAAAAACTGTTTTTT.

This sequence joins TRBV27 and TRBJ1-1; D not resolved. V shed 0 bases and J shed 1 base, with 9 bases lying between them. The CDR3 spans 15 residues. In germline, CDR1 is MNHEY, CDR2 SMNVEV (reference sequence). The CDR3 DNA follows: TGTGCCAGCAGTTTATCGATCCGGGCGAACACTGAAGCTTTCTTT. It yields the protein CASSLSIRANTEAFF.

The chain has TRBV18 and TRBJ1-2; D is uncertain. Germline V gives CDR1 KGHSH, CDR2 LQKENI. V was cut by 6 bases and J by 8 bases, with 13 bases left in between. The CDR3 covers 12 residues. As DNA, the CDR3 is TGTGCCAGCTCGCCCCAACCTGAAGGCTACACCTTC. This gives the protein CASSPQPEGYTF.